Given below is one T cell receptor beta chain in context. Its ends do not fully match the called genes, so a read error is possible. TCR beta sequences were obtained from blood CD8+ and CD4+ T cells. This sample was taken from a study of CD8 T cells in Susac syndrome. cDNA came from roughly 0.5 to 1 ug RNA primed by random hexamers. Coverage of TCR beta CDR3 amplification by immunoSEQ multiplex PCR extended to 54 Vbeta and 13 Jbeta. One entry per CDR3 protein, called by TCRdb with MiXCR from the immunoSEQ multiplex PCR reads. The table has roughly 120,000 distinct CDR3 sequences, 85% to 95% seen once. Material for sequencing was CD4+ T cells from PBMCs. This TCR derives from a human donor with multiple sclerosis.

CDR3 amino acids: CATSDRGRFSTDTQYF. Here the CDR3 DNA reads TGTGCCACCAGTGACCGAGGACGGTTCTCCACAGATACGCAGTACTTT. V gene TRBV24-1 combines with J gene TRBJ2-3; D ambiguous. In germline, CDR1 is KGHDR, CDR2 SFDVKD. The CDR3 sequence is 16 residues long.